This TCR beta chain was sequenced during a study of blood T cells in healthy people across ages. With a J-beta primer mix and a sample-barcoded 5' primer, a second PCR ran about 6 to 11 cycles. TCRdb reprocessed the 5' RACE reads via MiXCR and lists one record per CDR3 protein. The table includes about 800,000 distinct CDR3 sequences, 58% detected once. The V gene's germline CDR1 is DFQATT and CDR2 SNEGSKA (reference sequence). The CDR3 extends over 13 amino acids. Deletions cut 5 bases from V and 0 bases from J, with 9 bases between. The chain has TRBV20-1 and TRBJ2-3; no clear D. The material sequenced was blood. This receptor was taken from a man younger than 40 in good health. The CDR3 DNA follows: TGCAGTGCTCGTAGTACTAGCACAGATACGCAGTATTTT. It encodes CSARSTSTDTQYF.